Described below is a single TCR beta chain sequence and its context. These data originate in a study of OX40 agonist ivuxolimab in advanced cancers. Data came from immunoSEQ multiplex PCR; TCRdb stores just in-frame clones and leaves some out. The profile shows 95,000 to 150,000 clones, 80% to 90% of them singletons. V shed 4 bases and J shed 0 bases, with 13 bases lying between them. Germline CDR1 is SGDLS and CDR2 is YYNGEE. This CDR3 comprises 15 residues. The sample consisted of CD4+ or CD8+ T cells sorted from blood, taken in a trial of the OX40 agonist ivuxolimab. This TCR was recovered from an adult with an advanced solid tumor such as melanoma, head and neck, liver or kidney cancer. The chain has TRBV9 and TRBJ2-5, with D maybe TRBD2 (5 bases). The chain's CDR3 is CASSPVSANQETQYF. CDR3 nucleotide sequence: TGTGCCAGCAGCCCCGTTAGCGCAAACCAAGAGACCCAGTACTTC.